The present TCR beta chain was sequenced within a study of T cells in Graves' hyperthyroidism and ophthalmopathy. This clonotype was recorded at least ten times. TCR beta CDR3 regions were amplified from RNA. A first-round RT-PCR of the TCR CDR3 used the HTBI primer set. From the multiplex PCR reads, TCRdb called clonotypes with MiXCR, one entry per CDR3 protein. The data hold a few hundred thousand distinct CDR3 sequences, with more than 15% observed a single time. A patient was excluded if there was uncontrolled infection, other autoimmune disease, pregnancy or lactation. Trimming removed 0 bases from V and 2 bases from J; junction bases left unmatched: 9. The germline CDR1 and CDR2 sequences are SGHTA and FQGNSA. This CDR3 has 18 residues.

The sample consisted of blood. The chain recombines TRBV7-2 with TRBJ2-7; 11 bases are a match to TRBD2. The source of this sequence is a woman aged 30 to 39 with Graves' hyperthyroidism. The DNA for the CDR3 is TGTGCCAGCAGCTTAGCGGAGGGACTAGCGGCAGGGACCTACGAGCAGTACTTC. Translation gives CASSLAEGLAAGTYEQYF.